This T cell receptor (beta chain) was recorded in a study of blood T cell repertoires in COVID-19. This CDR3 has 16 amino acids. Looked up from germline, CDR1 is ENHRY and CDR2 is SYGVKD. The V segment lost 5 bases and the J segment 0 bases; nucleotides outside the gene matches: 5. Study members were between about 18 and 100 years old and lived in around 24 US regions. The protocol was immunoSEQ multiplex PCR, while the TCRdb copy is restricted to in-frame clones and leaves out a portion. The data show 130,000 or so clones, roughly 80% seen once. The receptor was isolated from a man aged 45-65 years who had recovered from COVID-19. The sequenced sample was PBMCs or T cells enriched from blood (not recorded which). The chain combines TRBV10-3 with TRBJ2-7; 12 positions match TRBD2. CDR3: CAISLRLAGASYEQYF. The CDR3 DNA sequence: TGTGCCATCAGTTTACGACTAGCGGGGGCCTCCTACGAGCAGTACTTC.